This T cell receptor (beta chain) was sequenced in a study of T cell responses to AZD1222 COVID-19 vaccine. Method: immunoSEQ multiplex PCR; TCRdb's copy keeps in-frame clones and lacks some. The sample carries approximately 130,000 clones, 80% to 90% recorded once. CDR1 and CDR2 from the germline V gene are MNHEY and SVGAGI. Between the trimmed V and J ends, which lost 7 bases and 9 bases, there was a span of 10 bases. This CDR3 has 12 residues. Sequenced here: peripheral blood, sampled 28 days after the second AZD1222 dose. The sequence derives from an adult who received the AZD1222 COVID-19 vaccine. The V call is TRBV6-5, the J call TRBJ1-6; D unclear. The CDR3 bases are TGTGCCAGCAAGAGGGCAATTTCACCCCTCCACTTT. Protein: CASKRAISPLHF.